Below, 13 T cell receptor beta chains from the same sample are listed, as sequenced in a study of cytomegalovirus exposure and HLA in healthy donors. Measured with immunoSEQ multiplex PCR; TCRdb has only the in-frame clones, and not every one. The sample has approximately 90,000 clones, roughly 92% seen once. The specimen was PBMCs. The receptors were sampled from a woman aged 30 to 39 in good health and CMV-seropositive.

The V call is TRBV5-1, the J call TRBJ2-1; D might be TRBD2 (6 bases). This CDR3 is 19 amino acids long. Per the germline V gene, CDR1 is SGHRS and CDR2 is YFSETQ. Trimming took off 0 bases at V and 0 bases at J, with 19 bases between the two ends. CDR3 nucleotides: TGCGCCAGCAGCTTGGCGGGCATGGGCGGGATGCGCTCCTACAATGAGCAGTTCTTC. Its translation: CASSLAGMGGMRSYNEQFF.

The chain couples TRBV18 to TRBJ2-7; 8 bases align to TRBD1. This CDR3 has 17 amino acids. Unmatched junction bases numbered 13, after V lost 3 bases and J lost 3 bases. Germline values: CDR1 KGHSH, CDR2 LQKENI. The CDR3 DNA reads as TGTGCCAGCTCACCGATGGGACAGGTTCGGGTTATCTACGAGCAGTACTTC. Translation: CASSPMGQVRVIYEQYF.

The chain recombines TRBV19 with TRBJ2-5; TRBD2 matches 12 bases. The CDR3 covers 19 residues. The V segment lost 5 bases and the J segment 5 bases; nucleotides outside the gene matches: 18. In germline, CDR1 is LNHDA, CDR2 SQIVND (reference sequence). CDR3 in DNA: TGTGCCAGTAGTGTTGGACTAGCGGGACCTTATACAACGGGGGAGACCCAGTACTTC. Protein sequence: CASSVGLAGPYTTGETQYF.

The chain carries TRBV7-3 and TRBJ2-1; TRBD1 agrees at 7 bases. Per germline, CDR1 SGHTA and CDR2 FQGTGA. The CDR3 spans 15 residues. The ends lost 5 bases at V and 2 bases at J; junction bases unmatched: 6. The chain's CDR3 is CASSDTGETYNEQFF. CDR3 DNA: TGTGCCAGCAGCGATACAGGGGAGACCTACAATGAGCAGTTCTTC.

This chain connects TRBV5-1 to TRBJ1-2; 8 nucleotides agree with TRBD1. Trimming at V came to 4 bases and at J to 7 bases, leaving 12 bases not matched to a gene. Germline CDR1 is SGHRS and CDR2 is YFSETQ. There are 15 residues in the CDR3. CDR3 nucleotide sequence: TGCGCCAGCAGCCACAAGACAGGGGTTAATCCTGGCTACACCTTC. Translation: CASSHKTGVNPGYTF.

This clone was seen more than once but under ten times. The rearrangement joins TRBV7-9 to TRBJ1-1; D perhaps matches TRBD1 (6 bases). The CDR3 spans 14 residues. The germline V and J ends were trimmed by 5 bases and 10 bases, with 20 bases remaining between them. Germline-derived CDR1 and CDR2 are SEHNR and FQNEAQ (reference sequence). As DNA, the CDR3 is TGTGCCAGCAGCCCCGTGGGTGAGGGGGGGCGAGCTTTCTTT. This sequence encodes CASSPVGEGGRAFF.

V usage is TRBV28 and J usage is TRBJ2-1, with 10 nucleotides matching TRBD1. Germline loops: CDR1 MDHEN, CDR2 SYDVKM. V dropped 1 base and J dropped 2; count of bases not matched to a gene: 2. This CDR3 has 16 amino acids. The DNA of the CDR3 is TGTGCCAGCAGTTTATACGGACAGGGGGCCTACAATGAGCAGTTCTTC. Encoded protein: CASSLYGQGAYNEQFF.

The V gene is TRBV6-6, the J gene TRBJ1-3, with D possibly TRBD1 on 6 matching bases. V lost 0 bases to trimming and J lost 0 bases, with 9 bases between them. CDR1 and CDR2 from the germline V gene are MNHNY and SVGAGI (reference sequence). The CDR3 is made up of 16 amino acids. In DNA, the CDR3 is TGTGCCAGCAGTTACTCGGGGGCACCCTCTGGAAACACCATATATTTT. The encoded protein is CASSYSGAPSGNTIYF.

The chain carries TRBV6-5 and TRBJ2-7; 11 bases are a match to TRBD2. The ends lost 8 bases at V and 1 base at J; junction bases unmatched: 4. CDR1 is MNHEY, CDR2 SVGAGI, per germline. This CDR3 contains 14 residues. The chain's CDR3 is CASSRLAGSYEQYF. In nucleotides, the CDR3 is TGTGCCAGCTCCAGACTAGCGGGATCCTACGAGCAGTACTTC.

This sequence joins TRBV5-4 and TRBJ2-7, with D possibly being TRBD2 (5 bases). This CDR3 has 14 residues. Germline CDR1 reads SGHNT; CDR2 reads YYREEE (reference sequence). Trimming took 1 base from V and 6 from J, leaving 14 bases between them. This CDR3 reads CASSLLAGAGEQYF. In DNA form, the CDR3 reads TGTGCCAGCAGCTTGCTGGCGGGTGCCGGCGAGCAGTACTTC.

The rearrangement joins TRBV18 to TRBJ2-2, with 8 bases lining up with TRBD2. Per germline, CDR1 KGHSH and CDR2 LQKENI. The CDR3 runs to 16 residues. V shed 3 bases, J shed 0 bases, and the junction held 3 bases outside the gene matches. Here the CDR3 reads CASSPGGAPNTGELFF. The CDR3 DNA reads as TGTGCCAGCTCACCCGGGGGGGCCCCGAACACCGGGGAGCTGTTTTTT.

The chain recombines TRBV9 with TRBJ1-2; D is ambiguous. CDR1 is SGDLS and CDR2 is YYNGEE in the germline V gene. The V gene lost 0 bases and the J gene lost 1 base, with 7 bases spanning the gap. CDR3 length: 14 amino acids. The CDR3 region is CASSVEPVNYGYTF. In DNA form, the CDR3 reads TGTGCCAGCAGCGTAGAACCGGTTAACTATGGCTACACCTTC.

V is TRBV19 and J is TRBJ1-5; D might be TRBD1 (6 bases). The CDR3 length is 15 residues. Germline values: CDR1 LNHDA, CDR2 SQIVND (reference sequence). Trimming took off 8 bases at V and 7 bases at J, with 21 bases between the two ends. CDR3 residues: CASAKVLGARQPQHF. CDR3 sequence (DNA): TGTGCCAGTGCAAAAGTTTTGGGGGCCCGGCAGCCCCAGCATTTT.